Listed below are T cell receptor beta chains from one sample, sequenced in a study of immune evolution from preneoplasia to lung adenocarcinoma. Method: immunoSEQ multiplex PCR; TCRdb's copy keeps in-frame clones and lacks some. Of 9,500 to 11,000 clones in the sample, 70% to 80% were seen once. The sequenced material came from FFPE minimally invasive lung adenocarcinoma tissue. These receptors all come from a person aged 70 to 80 with lung adenocarcinoma. The CDR3 runs from the conserved cysteine through the conserved F or W. The D gene is left open where the match is weak.

>TRBJ1-2|.|TRBV2
CASSHLIRGEDGYTF
TGTGCCAGCAGTCATCTCATCAGGGGCGAAGATGGCTACACCTTC
>TRBJ2-2|.|TRBV27
CASSFPNTGELFF
TGTGCCAGCAGTTTCCCGAACACCGGGGAGCTGTTTTTT
>TRBJ2-7|TRBD2|TRBV10-1
CASSDPGTSAYEQYF
TGCGCCAGCAGTGACCCCGGGACTAGCGCCTACGAGCAGTACTTC
>TRBJ1-3|.|TRBV5-1
CASSATAGSGNTIYF
TGCGCCAGCAGTGCGACGGCCGGCTCTGGAAACACCATATATTTT
>TRBJ1-1|.|TRBV7-3
CASSLQGPSTEAFF
TGTGCCAGCAGCCTACAAGGCCCGAGTACTGAAGCTTTCTTT
>TRBJ1-1|.|TRBV5-6
CASSLGVSGAFF
TGTGCCAGCAGCCTTGGGGTTTCGGGGGCTTTCTTT
>TRBJ1-2|TRBD1|TRBV12-5
CASGRGQGGYTF
TGTGCTAGTGGCCGCGGACAGGGCGGCTACACCTTC
>TRBJ2-1|.|TRBV4-1
CASSQGKFGVGNEQFF
TGCGCCAGCAGCCAAGGAAAGTTCGGCGTCGGTAATGAGCAGTTCTTC
>TRBJ2-7|.|TRBV29-1
CSVAFGGSSYEQYF
TGCAGCGTTGCGTTTGGCGGCTCATCCTACGAGCAGTACTTC
>TRBJ2-7|.|TRBV30
CAWGHLPPYEQYF
TGTGCCTGGGGACATCTCCCACCCTACGAGCAGTACTTC